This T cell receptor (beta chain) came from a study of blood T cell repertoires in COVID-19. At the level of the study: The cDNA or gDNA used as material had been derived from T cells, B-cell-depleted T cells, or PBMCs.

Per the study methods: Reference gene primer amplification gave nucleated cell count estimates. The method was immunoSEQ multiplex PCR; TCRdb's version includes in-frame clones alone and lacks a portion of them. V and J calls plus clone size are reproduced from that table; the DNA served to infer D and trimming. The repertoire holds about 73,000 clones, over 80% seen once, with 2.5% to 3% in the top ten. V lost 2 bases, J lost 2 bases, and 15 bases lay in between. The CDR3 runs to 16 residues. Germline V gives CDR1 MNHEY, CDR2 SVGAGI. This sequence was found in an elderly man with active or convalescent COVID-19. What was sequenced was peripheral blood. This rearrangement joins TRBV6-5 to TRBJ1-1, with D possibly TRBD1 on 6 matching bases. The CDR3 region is CASSYGGAGANTEAFF. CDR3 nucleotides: TGTGCCAGCAGTTACGGGGGGGCAGGGGCCAACACTGAAGCTTTCTTT.